The 9 T cell receptor beta chains below come from one sample, sequenced in a study of CD4 and CD8 cells across lung adenocarcinoma regions. Each CDR3 protein is one row after TCRdb ran MiXCR on the PCR reads. The data hold roughly 4,000 distinct CDR3 sequences, with 52% observed a single time. Input material: CD4+ T cells from the center of a lung tumor. The receptors originated from a female donor with lung adenocarcinoma. The CD4 and CD8 labels of this study may be unreliable.

V gene TRBV6-1 combines with J gene TRBJ2-3; D possibly uses TRBD1 or TRBD2 (6 bases each). The J call may be mistaken, given a closer DNA end match to TRBJ2-7. The CDR3 runs 15 residues. Per germline, CDR1 MNHNS and CDR2 SASEGT. The CDR3 here is CASSEGGDTTYEQYF. The CDR3 nucleotides read TGTGCCAGCAGTGAAGGGGGGGACACCACCTACGAGCAGTACTTC.

This sequence joins TRBV7-2 and TRBJ2-3; D not resolved. The CDR3 runs to 14 residues. Germline V gene data show CDR1 as SGHTA and CDR2 as FQGNSA. CDR3: CAGLQAVGTDTQYF. CDR3 DNA sequence: TGTGCGGGCCTCCAGGCTGTGGGCACAGATACGCAGTATTTT.

V gene TRBV6-1 combines with J gene TRBJ1-4; 8 bases map to TRBD1. J was trimmed by 4 bases and V by 6 bases; bases with no gene match: 7. This CDR3 comprises 15 residues. Germline assignment: CDR1 MNHNS and CDR2 SASEGT. In nucleotides, the CDR3 is TGTGCCAGCAGGATGGACAGGGTAGTTAATGAAAAACTGTTTTTT. Protein: CASRMDRVVNEKLFF.

Comment on this clonotype: Germline is not matched at one junction end, which may reflect a read error. This chain links TRBV27 with TRBJ2-3; possibly TRBD1 for D (6 bases). The CDR3 runs 16 residues. Germline V gene data show CDR1 as MNHEY and CDR2 as SMNVEV (reference sequence). The CDR3 coding sequence is TGTCCCAGCAGCAAGATTGGACAGCTAAGCACAGACACGCAGTACTTT. The encoded protein is CPSSKIGQLSTDTQYF.

About this clonotype: One junction end does not reproduce the germline sequence, and a read error may be involved. The J gene is TRBJ2-3, the V gene TRBV12-3 or TRBV12-4; TRBD1 is a possible D gene (5 bases). The CDR3 covers 13 residues. The CDR3 coding sequence is TGTGCCAGCAGCGCCTCAGGGCCAGATACGCAGTCTTTT. Encoded protein: CASSASGPDTQSF.

This clonotype turned up a few times. A junction boundary mismatches the germline segment, possibly from a read error. The chain employs TRBV12-3 or TRBV12-4 and TRBJ2-3, with TRBD2 as a possible D gene (5 bases). This CDR3 has 14 amino acids. CDR3 amino acids: CASSLDWLPYEQYF. The CDR3 region has the DNA TGTGCCAGCAGCCTGGACTGGCTACCCTACGAGCAGTACTTT.

The chain carries TRBV6-1 and TRBJ2-2; D is ambiguous. Germline V gives CDR1 MNHNS, CDR2 SASEGT. The CDR3 loop spans 11 amino acids. V lost 6 bases, J lost 5 bases, and 4 bases lay in between. The CDR3 spells CASRRTGELFF. In DNA, the CDR3 is TGTGCCAGCAGGAGGACCGGGGAGCTGTTTTTT.

This clonotype is categorized as large. The chain links TRBV6-5 to TRBJ2-3; weak D call: TRBD1 (5 bases). The V gene lost 4 bases and the J gene lost 6 bases, with 17 bases spanning the gap. CDR1 is MNHEY, CDR2 SVGAGI, per germline. CDR3 length equals 15 residues. The DNA of the CDR3 is TGTGCCAGCAGTTGGGGCCGACAGATCATGGATACGCAGTATTTT. Protein: CASSWGRQIMDTQYF.

The CDR3, as DNA: TGTGCCAGCAGTTTAGGCAGGGGTTTCTACGAGCAGTACTTC. This codes for CASSLGRGFYEQYF. The genes are TRBV27 and TRBJ2-1; perhaps TRBD1 as D (6 bases). The J call may not be correct, given that the DNA end is closer to TRBJ2-7. The CDR3 runs to 14 residues. Germline lookup yields CDR1 MNHEY and CDR2 SMNVEV (reference sequence).